Following are 21 T cell receptor beta chains from one sample sequenced in a study of T cell repertoires in cytomegalovirus infection. TCRdb called the reads again in MiXCR, with one record for every CDR3 protein. The sample shows about 440,000 distinct CDR3 sequences, about a third of them seen only once. Material: PBMCs. These receptors were collected from a human donor in good health (CMV status not recorded). Some clones in this sample may be carry-over from other donors' samples.

This clonotype was seen repeatedly, ten times or more. V usage is TRBV4-2 and J usage is TRBJ2-1; possible D gene TRBD2, 6 bases. The CDR3 consists of 16 residues. V lost 0 bases and J 0 bases, leaving 9 bases between the germline ends. CDR1 and CDR2 from the germline V gene are LGHNA and YNFKEQ. CDR3 sequence (DNA): TGTGCCAGCAGCCAAGATGGGGGGAGCTCCTACAATGAGCAGTTCTTC. Protein: CASSQDGGSSYNEQFF.

This clonotype occurred a few times. The chain is built from TRBV7-9 and TRBJ2-2; D might be TRBD1 (6 bases). Germline CDR1 is SEHNR and CDR2 is FQNEAQ (reference sequence). V gave up 7 bases and J gave up 6 bases, with 21 bases separating them. The CDR3 has 16 amino acids. The chain's CDR3 is CASTASGVGISGELFF. The CDR3 DNA sequence: TGTGCCAGCACCGCCTCAGGGGTCGGCATCTCCGGGGAGCTGTTTTTT. The full variable domain, its missing parts supplied by reference TRBV7-9 and TRBJ2-2, is DTGVSQNPRHKITKRGQNVTFRCDPISEHNRLYWYRQTLGQGPEFLTYFQNEAQLEKSRLLSDRFSAERPKGSFSTLEIQRTEQGDSAMYLCASTASGVGISGELFFGEGSRLTVL.

The gene calls are TRBV4-1 and TRBJ1-5, with a tentative D call TRBD1 (5 bases). V lost 0 bases, J lost 6 bases, and 15 bases lay in between. This CDR3 has 16 residues. From germline, CDR1 is MGHRA and CDR2 YSYEKL. Written as DNA, the CDR3 is TGCGCCAGCAGCCAAGATCTGGAGGGGAGGGTTCAGCCCCAGCATTTT. Its translation: CASSQDLEGRVQPQHF.

This chain links TRBV6-5 with TRBJ1-5; 9 bases map to TRBD1. The CDR3 runs 15 residues. The germline gives CDR1 MNHEY, CDR2 SVGAGI. V lost 5 bases, J lost 4 bases, and 6 bases stayed unmatched. CDR3 loop: CASSQNRGPNQPQHF. Written as DNA, the CDR3 is TGTGCCAGCAGTCAGAACAGGGGGCCGAATCAGCCCCAGCATTTT.

The CDR3 loop reads CSVPGQGGPSYNEQFF. As DNA, the CDR3 is TGCAGCGTCCCGGGACAGGGGGGGCCTTCCTACAATGAGCAGTTCTTC. The V and J genes are TRBV29-1 and TRBJ2-1, with 11 nucleotides matching TRBD1. CDR3 length: 16 amino acids. V lost 6 bases and J lost 1; bases outside the gene matches: 8. Germline lookup yields CDR1 SQVTM and CDR2 ANQGSEA.

A remark on this clonotype: The CDR3 does not end in the conserved phenylalanine or tryptophan, so this is likely a read error. This chain uses TRBV7-2 with TRBJ2-4, with D possibly being TRBD1 (7 bases). This CDR3 region has 15 residues. Germline assignment: CDR1 SGHTA and CDR2 FQGNSA. The V gene lost 5 bases and the J gene lost 3 bases, with 14 bases spanning the gap. This CDR3 reads CASSPGQGGKNIQYL. The CDR3 bases are TGTGCCAGCAGCCCCGGCCAGGGGGGCAAAAACATTCAGTACTTA.

The V and J genes are TRBV19 and TRBJ1-2; D perhaps matches TRBD1 (6 bases). Trimming removed 3 bases at V and 3 bases at J, with 17 bases between. The germline V gene encodes CDR1 LNHDA and CDR2 SQIVND (reference sequence). The CDR3 covers 16 residues. Here the CDR3 DNA reads TGTGCCAGTAGTATCCTCCCAGCACAGGGAGACTATGGCTACACCTTC. It yields the protein CASSILPAQGDYGYTF.

The genes are TRBV24-1 and TRBJ2-5; D is possibly TRBD1 or TRBD2 (5 bases each). V shed 7 bases and J shed 1 base, with 12 bases lying between them. The germline gives CDR1 KGHDR, CDR2 SFDVKD. This CDR3 is built from 14 residues. The CDR3 nucleotides read TGTGCCACCAGGGGCAGGGAGCGCCAAGAGACCCAGTACTTC. Translation: CATRGRERQETQYF.

This clonotype was counted many times. The chain combines TRBV7-6 with TRBJ2-1, with D possibly matching TRBD1 (6 bases). CDR1 SGHVS and CDR2 FNYEAQ come from the germline V gene. This CDR3 is 14 amino acids long. V shed 1 base and J shed 5 bases, with 9 bases lying between them. CDR3 sequence reads: CASSLEQGHNEQFF. CDR3 nucleotide sequence: TGTGCCAGCAGCTTAGAACAGGGTCACAATGAGCAGTTCTTC.

The rearrangement uses TRBV24-1 and TRBJ1-4; D remains unclear. Looked up from germline, CDR1 is KGHDR and CDR2 is SFDVKD. The CDR3 length is 15 residues. V was clipped by 6 bases and J by 6 bases, with 16 bases between them. Here the CDR3 DNA reads TGTGCCACCAGTAGAGGGATCCGGGGAGATGAAAAACTGTTTTTT. Protein product: CATSRGIRGDEKLFF.

The rearrangement links TRBV13 to TRBJ2-5; D uncertain. CDR3 length equals 14 residues. V lost 1 base to trimming and J lost 5 bases, with 11 bases between them. Germline V gene lookup returns CDR1 PRHDT and CDR2 FYEKMQ (reference sequence). The CDR3 sequence is CASSLAGLVETQYF. The CDR3 DNA follows: TGTGCCAGCAGCTTAGCTGGGTTGGTTGAGACCCAGTACTTC.

This chain links TRBV28 with TRBJ1-2; TRBD1 might be the D (5 bases). Germline CDR1 MDHEN, CDR2 SYDVKM. Trimming pared 3 bases from V and 9 bases from J, leaving 11 bases between. The CDR3 totals 12 residues. DNA of the CDR3: TGTGCCAGCAGTTTTGACAGACGGAGCTACACCTTC. It yields the protein CASSFDRRSYTF.

This clonotype was observed a few times. The chain's CDR3 is CASSSSGVHNEQFF. CDR3 in DNA: TGTGCCAGCAGCTCTAGCGGGGTCCACAATGAGCAGTTCTTC. V gene TRBV5-4 combines with J gene TRBJ2-1, with 9 bases fitting TRBD2. This CDR3 spans 14 amino acids. V dropped 3 bases and J dropped 5; count of bases not matched to a gene: 3. Germline-derived CDR1 and CDR2 are SGHNT and YYREEE (reference sequence).

The rearrangement uses TRBV6-1 and TRBJ2-7; 8 bases line up with TRBD1. Germline V gives CDR1 MNHNS, CDR2 SASEGT. The junction had 11 bases not matched to a gene; V was cut back by 3 bases and J by 7 bases. This CDR3 is 15 amino acids long. The CDR3 DNA is TGTGCCAGCAGTGAGGTCAGGGGGCTTCAACGGGAGCAGTACTTC. It yields the protein CASSEVRGLQREQYF.

This clonotype was seen more than once but under ten times. The chain uses TRBV20-1 and TRBJ2-3; TRBD2 matches 14 bases. CDR1 is DFQATT and CDR2 is SNEGSKA in the germline V gene (reference sequence). The CDR3 has 17 amino acids. Trimming took 3 bases from V and 2 from J; bases not matched to a gene: 7. In DNA, the CDR3 is TGCAGTGCTAGTTGGACTAGCGGGGGGCGCCACACAGATACGCAGTATTTT. Translation: CSASWTSGGRHTDTQYF.

The chain carries TRBV19 and TRBJ1-1; weak D call: TRBD1 (6 bases). Germline CDR1 reads LNHDA; CDR2 reads SQIVND (reference sequence). The CDR3 runs 14 residues. The V end was cut by 4 bases, the J end by 5 bases, with 14 bases between. The CDR3 loop is CASSTSLGGTEAFF. The CDR3, as DNA: TGTGCCAGTAGTACCTCGTTAGGGGGGACTGAAGCTTTCTTT.

The chain has TRBV2 and TRBJ2-7, with D possibly called TRBD1 or TRBD2 (5 bases each). CDR1 SNHLY and CDR2 FYNNEI come from the germline V gene. This CDR3 has 14 residues. V dropped 6 bases and J dropped 1 base, with 13 bases sitting between them. Here the CDR3 reads CASRGTRASYEQYF. The DNA for the CDR3 is TGTGCCAGCAGGGGGACGCGCGCTTCCTACGAGCAGTACTTC.

In its sample, this clonotype was seen a few times. This chain links TRBV12-3 or TRBV12-4 with TRBJ2-1; the match to TRBD2 covers 9 bases. The CDR3 has 15 amino acids. J lost 6 bases, V lost 5 bases, and 8 bases had no gene match. The CDR3 DNA follows: TGTGCCAGCAGTCCGGGGCAGCGGGGGGCCAATGAGCAGTTCTTC. Translated: CASSPGQRGANEQFF.

The genes are TRBV15 and TRBJ2-2; D is undetermined. Looked up from germline, CDR1 is LNHNV and CDR2 is YYDKDF (reference sequence). CDR3 length equals 14 residues. V was trimmed by 0 bases and J by 1 base, leaving 3 bases between them. The CDR3 region is CATSRDRNTGELFF. In nucleotides, the CDR3 is TGTGCCACCAGCAGAGATCGGAACACCGGGGAGCTGTTTTTT.

This clonotype turned up a few times. The V call is TRBV6-1, the J call TRBJ2-7; D is unclear. CDR1 is MNHNS and CDR2 is SASEGT in the germline V gene. Deletions cut 3 bases from V and 5 bases from J, with 11 bases between. The length of the CDR3 is 13 residues. CDR3 sequence: CASSEGLDHEQYF. The DNA for the CDR3 is TGTGCCAGCAGTGAGGGCCTTGATCACGAGCAGTACTTC.

The chain recombines TRBV7-9 with TRBJ2-7; D ambiguous. The V end was cut by 3 bases, the J end by 5 bases, with 8 bases between. Germline V CDR1 and CDR2: SEHNR, FQNEAQ (reference sequence). This CDR3 region has 12 residues. The CDR3 here is CASSFEDDEQYF. CDR3 DNA: TGTGCCAGCAGCTTCGAGGACGACGAGCAGTACTTC.